These 2 T cell receptor beta chains were all obtained from the same sample, sequenced in a study of T cells in Graves' hyperthyroidism and ophthalmopathy. Researchers amplified the TCR beta CDR3 regions from RNA transcripts. TCR CDR3 regions were first amplified by RT-PCR with HTBI primers. TCRdb re-called the multiplex PCR reads through MiXCR, storing one row per CDR3 protein. The profile covers 500,000 or so distinct CDR3 sequences, with about 16% appearing a single time and around 32% taken by the ten largest. Sequenced sample: blood. The receptors were sampled from a woman in her 30s with Graves' ophthalmopathy.

This clonotype was observed a few times. The rearrangement joins TRBV6-1 to TRBJ1-6; 8 bases line up with TRBD1. J lost 14 bases, V lost 7 bases, and 13 bases had no gene match. Germline V gives CDR1 MNHNS, CDR2 SASEGT. This CDR3 is built from 14 residues. Written as DNA, the CDR3 is TGTGCCAGCAAGACGGGACAGGCGGGACTTACCCTCCACTTT. This sequence encodes CASKTGQAGLTLHF.

This clonotype showed up many times. The chain couples TRBV13 to TRBJ2-1, with D possibly matching TRBD2 (6 bases). V was trimmed by 8 bases and J by 4 bases, leaving 21 bases between them. The CDR3 runs to 16 residues. Germline-derived CDR1 and CDR2 are PRHDT and FYEKMQ (reference sequence). The CDR3 loop reads CASEAVGAGPYNEQFF. The CDR3 nucleotides are TGTGCCAGCGAAGCCGTAGGTGCGGGACCATACAATGAGCAGTTCTTC.